The 4 T cell receptor beta chains below come from one sample, sequenced in a study of blood T cells in healthy people across ages. For the second PCR, which ran for about 7 to 12 cycles, a sample-barcoded 5' primer and a J-beta primer mix were used. TCRdb recomputed calls from the 5' RACE reads with MiXCR, one row per CDR3 protein. Of hundreds of thousands of distinct CDR3 sequences listed, about a third were seen once; the top ten hold roughly 15%. What was sequenced was blood. Source of these receptors: an elderly woman in good health.

Only a few counts were recorded for this clonotype. The chain is built from TRBV24-1 and TRBJ2-2; TRBD1 matches at 11 bases. This CDR3 is built from 16 residues. Germline-derived CDR1 and CDR2 are KGHDR and SFDVKD. V lost 4 bases to trimming and J lost 5 bases; unmatched junction nucleotides: 5. The chain's CDR3 is CATSDAGTGGTGELFF. As DNA, the CDR3 is TGTGCCACCAGTGACGCCGGGACAGGGGGAACCGGGGAGCTGTTTTTT.

This clonotype appeared a few times. This may stem from a read error, because a much larger clone lies one nucleotide away. The chain uses TRBV20-1 and TRBJ1-2; D may be TRBD1 (6 bases). The CDR3 is 12 residues long. Germline assignment: CDR1 DFQATT and CDR2 SNEGSKA (reference sequence). Written as DNA, the CDR3 is TGCAGGGCTGAGACAGGACTCTATGGCTACACCTTC. Translated, it gives CRAETGLYGYTF.

V usage is TRBV20-1 and J usage is TRBJ2-7; 9 positions agree with TRBD1. The CDR3 consists of 14 residues. V shed 8 bases and J 3 bases; nucleotides not matched to a gene: 11. Germline CDR1 reads DFQATT; CDR2 reads SNEGSKA (reference sequence). CDR3 amino acids: CSSPGQGYVYEQYF. In DNA, the CDR3 is TGCAGTTCCCCGGGACAGGGTTACGTCTACGAGCAGTACTTC.

This clonotype was seen ten or more times. The chain links TRBV3-1 to TRBJ2-1; no firm D call. The V end was cut by 2 bases, the J end by 5 bases, with 10 bases between. Germline CDR1 and CDR2: LGHDT and YNNKEL (reference sequence). The CDR3 totals 14 residues. The CDR3: CASSQKRRDNEQFF. The CDR3 region has the DNA TGTGCCAGCAGCCAAAAAAGACGGGACAATGAGCAGTTCTTC.